Listed below are T cell receptor beta chains from one sample, sequenced in a study of breast tumors, draining lymph nodes, adjacent tissues. TCRdb passed the multiplex PCR reads through MiXCR, listing each CDR3 protein once. The sample has about 230,000 distinct CDR3 sequences; approximately 30% are singletons. Sequencing input: axillary lymph node tissue. Receptors were obtained from a female donor with breast cancer. Some clones in this sample may be carry-over from other donors' samples. CDR3s include the opening cysteine and the closing phenylalanine or tryptophan. A D gene is named only where the DNA matches it firmly. Some rows have no size entry. The others give once, few or many, or a class for an expanded clone.

>.|many|TRBJ2-3|TRBV2
CASKSIDSSTDTQYF
TGTGCCAGCAAGAGTATCGACTCTAGCACAGATACGCAGTATTTT
>TRBD1|many|TRBJ1-5|TRBV30
CAWARQGYQPQHF
TGTGCCTGGGCCAGACAGGGATATCAGCCCCAGCATTTT
>TRBD1|many|TRBJ2-6|TRBV11-3
CASRDRAGANVLTF
TGTGCCAGCAGGGACAGGGCCGGGGCCAACGTCCTGACTTTC
>TRBD2|many|TRBJ2-7|TRBV19
CASSTPGLAGAGEQYF
TGTGCCAGTAGTACCCCAGGACTAGCGGGAGCTGGCGAGCAGTACTTC
>.|many|TRBJ2-3|TRBV6-1
CASTQVTDTQYF
TGTGCCAGCACCCAGGTCACAGATACGCAGTATTTT
>.|.|TRBJ2-7|TRBV6-5
CASSSSGSYEQYF
TGTGCCAGCAGTTCCTCCGGCAGTTACGAGCAGTACTTC
>TRBD1|few|TRBJ1-1|TRBV13
CASSMDRVAEAFF
TGTGCCAGCAGCATGGACAGGGTCGCTGAAGCTTTCTTT
>.|.|TRBJ1-6|TRBV19
CASSPQGSYNSPLHF
TGTGCCAGTAGTCCACAGGGTTCCTATAATTCACCCCTCCACTTT
>TRBD2|.|TRBJ2-2|TRBV29-1
CSVTSGNTGELVF
TGCAGCGTGACTAGCGGTAACACCGGGGAGCTGGTTTTT
>.|many|TRBJ1-2|TRBV19
CASLAGYGYTF
TGTGCCAGTTTGGCTGGCTATGGCTACACCTTC
>.|.|TRBJ1-2|TRBV2
CASREGVGGYTF
TGTGCCAGCAGGGAAGGAGTAGGGGGCTACACCTTC
>.|many|TRBJ1-2|TRBV20-1
CSARFLGGDYGYTF
TGCAGTGCTAGATTCCTGGGGGGGGACTATGGCTACACCTTC
>.|.|TRBJ1-3|TRBV15
CATSSRWAADTIYF
TGTGCCACCAGCAGTCGCTGGGCTGCTGACACCATATATTTT
>.|once|TRBJ2-3|TRBV7-9
CAGSNGGSGGSTDTQYF
TGTGCCGGCAGTAACGGTGGATCTGGCGGGAGCACAGATACGCAGTATTTT
>TRBD2|many|TRBJ2-2|TRBV19
CASSLRTSPVGELFF
TGTGCCAGTAGTCTGCGGACTAGTCCGGTCGGGGAGCTGTTTTTT
>TRBD2|many|TRBJ2-1|TRBV20-1
CSADRLAGGPSNLVF
TGCAGTGCCGACCGACTAGCGGGAGGGCCTTCCAACCTAGTCTTC
>.|.|TRBJ2-2|TRBV7-9
CASSLASRSGELFF
TGTGCCAGCAGCTTAGCTTCTCGTTCCGGGGAGCTGTTTTTT
>.|.|TRBJ2-5|TRBV2
CASSDRQGGQETQYF
TGTGCCAGCAGTGATCGTCAGGGAGGTCAAGAGACCCAGTACTTC
>.|many|TRBJ1-2|TRBV24-1
CATSDGSLYGYTF
TGTGCCACCAGTGATGGGAGCCTCTATGGCTACACCTTC
>.|few|TRBJ2-3|TRBV18
CASSPSSDAADTQYF
TGTGCCAGCTCACCATCGTCCGATGCCGCAGATACGCAGTATTTT
>.|.|TRBJ2-5|TRBV9
CASSAQGGAANTGELFFGGETQYF
.
>TRBD1|many|TRBJ2-5|TRBV14
CASSQLQGDLLETQYF
TGTGCCAGCAGCCAGTTACAGGGGGACCTTCTGGAGACCCAGTACTTC
>.|.|TRBJ1-4|TRBV20-1
CSAKGYNEKLFF
TGCAGTGCTAAGGGCTACAATGAAAAACTGTTTTTT
>.|many|TRBJ2-1|TRBV10-2
CASSEYMRYNEQFF
TGCGCCAGCAGTGAGTACATGCGTTACAATGAGCAGTTCTTC
>.|.|TRBJ2-5|TRBV29-1
CSVGGESNETQYF
TGCAGCGTTGGGGGAGAGAGCAATGAGACCCAGTACTTC
>TRBD2|.|TRBJ2-5|TRBV7-2
CASSLGSGGGTQYF
TGTGCCAGCAGCTTAGGGTCGGGAGGAGGGACCCAGTACTTC
>TRBD1|.|TRBJ1-4|TRBV25-1
CTSSDRTGRSEKLFF
TGTACCAGCAGTGATCGGACAGGGAGAAGCGAAAAACTGTTTTTT
>TRBD2|.|TRBJ2-1|TRBV2
CASSEGGSGTFGQFF
TGTGCCAGCAGTGAGGGGGGTAGCGGGACATTTGGGCAGTTCTTC